The T cell receptor (beta chain) under discussion was sequenced for a study of cytomegalovirus exposure and HLA in healthy donors. General study points: For most TCR sequences rarity was the rule, although some public TCRs occurred in many donors. The authors excluded some V segments, including TRBV6-2 and TRBV6-3, as indistinguishable. Several top significant clusters appeared, in a later analysis, to be linked to common viral pathogens.

Both 60 Vbeta primers and 13 Jbeta primers went into the PCR. As handled by the study authors: About 11 million of around 85 million unique TCR beta chains were shared, per a later count. TCRdb's table, derived via immunoSEQ multiplex PCR, lists solely in-frame clones and lacks some. V and J calls and clone size are as listed in that table; D and trimming were resolved from the DNA. The data contain 100,000 to 150,000 clones, 74% of them singletons. A remark on this clone: No antigen is known for it.

V dropped 5 bases and J dropped 5; count of bases not matched to a gene: 6. Germline V gene lookup returns CDR1 MNHNS and CDR2 SASEGT. The CDR3 spans 14 residues. This TCR derives from a woman in her forties or fifties in good health and CMV-seropositive. The chain couples TRBV6-1 to TRBJ1-1; 9 bases line up with TRBD1. Input material: PBMCs. The CDR3 protein is CASSLQGAATEAFF. CDR3 bases: TGTGCCAGCAGTTTACAGGGGGCGGCTACTGAAGCTTTCTTT.